The entry below gives a single T cell receptor (beta chain) sequence along with its context. MiXCR, applied by TCRdb to the RACE reads, yields one record per CDR3 protein. The sample comprises about 160,000 distinct CDR3 sequences, 25% to 35% of which are singletons, and around 1.9% rests with the top ten. Indicated time point: patch test 3, about 24 weeks after DPC sensitization. Treatment noted: therapeutic diphenylcyclopropenone sensitization with weekly scalp DPC. The germline CDR1 and CDR2 sequences are MNHNS and SASEGT. CDR3 length: 13 residues. Trimming took 6 bases from V and 10 from J, leaving 18 bases between them. This entry belongs to a study of human T cells and chemical hapten exposure.

The input for sequencing was whole blood, taken in connection with sensitization to the hapten diphenylcyclopropenone (DPC). The TCR was taken from a woman aged 18 to 35 with alopecia areata. Some clones in this sample may be carry-over from other donors' samples. This sequence joins TRBV6-1 and TRBJ1-1; D remains unclear. The CDR3 bases are TGTGCCAGCAGGCCCGTGGTAAAGGGAAGAGCTTTCTTT. Amino acids: CASRPVVKGRAFF.